The next 5 T cell receptor beta chains were all read from a single sample in a study of T cell responses to AZD1222 COVID-19 vaccine. The repertoire was sequenced with immunoSEQ multiplex PCR; TCRdb's copy has only in-frame clones and lacks some. The sample lists 110,000 to 150,000 clones; 89% were seen once. The input for sequencing was peripheral blood, taken on day 0 of AZD1222 vaccination. Receptors were obtained from an adult in good health.

The chain employs TRBV30 and TRBJ1-2; no clear D. V shed 0 bases and J shed 4 bases, with 6 bases lying between them. This CDR3 contains 12 residues. Germline assignment: CDR1 GTSNPN and CDR2 SVGIG (reference sequence). In DNA form, the CDR3 reads TGTGCCTGGAGTGTAATCCTCTATGGCTACACCTTC. This codes for CAWSVILYGYTF.

This chain uses TRBV29-1 with TRBJ1-2, with TRBD1 identical over 9 bases. This CDR3 has 11 amino acids. J lost 8 bases, V lost 6 bases, and 4 bases had no gene match. Germline values: CDR1 SQVTM, CDR2 ANQGSEA. As DNA, the CDR3 is TGCAGCGTCGAGGACAGGGGCGGCTACACCTTC. Its translation is CSVEDRGGYTF.

This sequence joins TRBV4-1 and TRBJ2-6, with no clear D. V was cut by 8 bases and J by 0 bases, with 8 bases left in between. The CDR3 totals 14 residues. Germline V gives CDR1 MGHRA, CDR2 YSYEKL. CDR3 sequence: CASGRLSGANVLTF. CDR3 DNA: TGCGCCAGCGGACGGCTCTCTGGGGCCAACGTCCTGACTTTC.

In this sample, this clone turned up once. The chain joins TRBV27 to TRBJ1-2; D may be TRBD1 (5 bases). The CDR3 totals 16 residues. From germline, CDR1 is MNHEY and CDR2 SMNVEV (reference sequence). Trimming removed 3 bases at V and 6 bases at J, with 20 bases between. In nucleotides, the CDR3 is TGTGCCAGCAGTTTGGGGTGGGGCAGACAAGAGAATGGCTACACCTTC. Translated: CASSLGWGRQENGYTF.

This rearrangement joins TRBV4-1 to TRBJ2-1, with TRBD2 as a possible D gene (6 bases). Germline-derived CDR1 and CDR2 are MGHRA and YSYEKL. The ends were cut back, 2 bases at V and 3 bases at J, with 14 bases in the middle. The CDR3 is 16 residues long. CDR3 region: CASSQFRGNRYNEQFF. Written as DNA, the CDR3 is TGCGCCAGCAGCCAATTTCGGGGGAATCGCTACAATGAGCAGTTCTTC.